A selection of T cell receptor beta chains follows, all from one sample in a study of healthy donors' naive CD4 and CD8 T cells. TCRdb re-called the reads through MiXCR, storing one row per CDR3 protein. The sample comprises approximately 180,000 distinct CDR3 sequences, over 60% of which are singletons, and 2.3% rests with the top ten. The sample comprised naive CD4+ and CD8+ T cells sorted from blood, pooled from several donors. The receptor set was obtained from a pool of human donors in good health; the sample pools cells from several healthy donors. Both conserved end residues are part of each CDR3. A D gene is named only where the DNA matches it firmly. A row's size may be missing; if present it is once, few, many or a size class.

cdr3_length: 14
d_call: NA
v_call: TRBV4-3
clone_size: NA
j_call: TRBJ2-3
cdr3_nt: TGTGCCAGCAGCCAAGGGGGACGCACAGATACGCAGTATTTT
cdr3_aa: CASSQGGRTDTQYF

cdr3_length: 12
d_call: NA
v_call: TRBV29-1
clone_size: NA
j_call: TRBJ2-7
cdr3_nt: TGCAGCGTTGGCGACAGTGCCTACGAGCAGTACTTC
cdr3_aa: CSVGDSAYEQYF

cdr3_length: 16
d_call: NA
v_call: TRBV5-1
clone_size: NA
j_call: TRBJ1-2
cdr3_nt: TGCGCCAGCAGCTTGGATTGGCCCGGGGCTCTCTATGGCTACACCTTC
cdr3_aa: CASSLDWPGALYGYTF

cdr3_length: 13
d_call: NA
v_call: TRBV5-4
clone_size: NA
j_call: TRBJ2-3
cdr3_nt: TGTGCCGGCGGGGCGTCTAGCACAGATACGCAGTATTTT
cdr3_aa: CAGGASSTDTQYF

cdr3_length: 12
d_call: NA
v_call: TRBV29-1
clone_size: NA
j_call: TRBJ1-4
cdr3_nt: TGCAGCGTTGATGAGGGTGGAGGGTATCTGTTTTTT
cdr3_aa: CSVDEGGGYLFF

cdr3_length: 17
d_call: TRBD2
v_call: TRBV27
clone_size: NA
j_call: TRBJ2-5
cdr3_nt: TGTGCCAGCAGTTTACTTGGGGTCGAGGGACTAGAAGAGACCCAGTACTTC
cdr3_aa: CASSLLGVEGLEETQYF

cdr3_length: 15
d_call: NA
v_call: TRBV28
clone_size: NA
j_call: TRBJ1-5
cdr3_nt: TGTGCCAGCAGTTTTGATCCCTATAGCAATCAGCCCCAGCATTTT
cdr3_aa: CASSFDPYSNQPQHF

cdr3_length: 22
d_call: TRBD1
v_call: TRBV20-1
clone_size: NA
j_call: TRBJ1-2
cdr3_nt: TGCAGTGCTAGAGATCTGGCGCGACCCTCAAGGGGGACAGGGGCGGATCCTTATGGCTACACCTTC
cdr3_aa: CSARDLARPSRGTGADPYGYTF

cdr3_length: 13
d_call: NA
v_call: TRBV29-1
clone_size: NA
j_call: TRBJ1-2
cdr3_nt: TGCAGCGATACAAAGGGAGAGTACTATGGCTACACCTTC
cdr3_aa: CSDTKGEYYGYTF

cdr3_length: 15
d_call: NA
v_call: TRBV5-1
clone_size: NA
j_call: TRBJ1-1
cdr3_nt: TGCGCCAGCAGCTTGACACTGACGACGGGTACTGAAGCTTTCTTT
cdr3_aa: CASSLTLTTGTEAFF

cdr3_length: 16
d_call: TRBD1
v_call: TRBV4-1
clone_size: NA
j_call: TRBJ1-2
cdr3_nt: TGCGCCAGCAGCCCTCCGGGACAGGGTACCAACTATGGCTACACCTTC
cdr3_aa: CASSPPGQGTNYGYTF

cdr3_length: 17
d_call: TRBD2
v_call: TRBV29-1
clone_size: NA
j_call: TRBJ2-1
cdr3_nt: TGCAGCGTTGTCCCCACGACTGGGCTAGCGGGAGAGCATGAGCAGTTCTTC
cdr3_aa: CSVVPTTGLAGEHEQFF

cdr3_length: 14
d_call: NA
v_call: TRBV19
clone_size: NA
j_call: TRBJ2-7
cdr3_nt: TGTGCCAGTAGTATACAGGCCTCCACCTACGAGCAGTACTTC
cdr3_aa: CASSIQASTYEQYF

cdr3_length: 16
d_call: NA
v_call: TRBV19
clone_size: NA
j_call: TRBJ2-6
cdr3_nt: TGTGCCAGTAGCGACCCCCTCCCCTCTGGGGCCAACGTCCTGACTTTC
cdr3_aa: CASSDPLPSGANVLTF

cdr3_length: 14
d_call: NA
v_call: TRBV27
clone_size: few
j_call: TRBJ1-2
cdr3_nt: TGTGCCAGCAGTTTAAGTATAGCTAACTATGGCTACACCTTC
cdr3_aa: CASSLSIANYGYTF

cdr3_length: 15
d_call: TRBD2
v_call: TRBV29-1
clone_size: NA
j_call: TRBJ2-7
cdr3_nt: TGCAGCGTTGGGGATTTAGCGGGAGGCGCTGGCGAGCAGTACTTC
cdr3_aa: CSVGDLAGGAGEQYF

cdr3_length: 11
d_call: NA
v_call: TRBV29-1
clone_size: NA
j_call: TRBJ2-2
cdr3_nt: TGCAGCGTTACGAACACCGGGGAGCTGTTTTTT
cdr3_aa: CSVTNTGELFF

cdr3_length: 14
d_call: TRBD1
v_call: TRBV5-4
clone_size: few
j_call: TRBJ2-5
cdr3_nt: TGTGCCAGCAGCTTGGGGGACAGCCAAGAGACCCAGTACTTC
cdr3_aa: CASSLGDSQETQYF

cdr3_length: 13
d_call: TRBD1
v_call: TRBV29-1
clone_size: few
j_call: TRBJ1-1
cdr3_nt: TGCAGCGTTGGGCGAGGAGGGACAGGTGAAGCTTTCTTT
cdr3_aa: CSVGRGGTGEAFF

cdr3_length: 16
d_call: NA
v_call: TRBV5-1
clone_size: once
j_call: TRBJ2-1
cdr3_nt: TGCGCCAGCAGCTACCCTAGCGCCGGAGGAATAAATGAGCAGTTCTTC
cdr3_aa: CASSYPSAGGINEQFF

cdr3_length: 15
d_call: TRBD1
v_call: TRBV6-5
clone_size: NA
j_call: TRBJ2-1
cdr3_nt: TGTGCCAGCAGTCCAAGGACAGGGCGGGATAATGAGCAGTTCTTC
cdr3_aa: CASSPRTGRDNEQFF

cdr3_length: 14
d_call: NA
v_call: TRBV15
clone_size: NA
j_call: TRBJ2-5
cdr3_nt: TGTGCCACCAGCAGAGAAGGGGCCATGGAGACCCAGTACTTC
cdr3_aa: CATSREGAMETQYF

cdr3_length: 15
d_call: NA
v_call: TRBV27
clone_size: NA
j_call: TRBJ2-3
cdr3_nt: TGTGCCAGCAGTTTATACCGGGGGTCCCCAGATACGCAGTATTTT
cdr3_aa: CASSLYRGSPDTQYF

cdr3_length: 15
d_call: TRBD2
v_call: TRBV29-1
clone_size: once
j_call: TRBJ2-1
cdr3_nt: TGCAGCGGCCTTAGGTGGGGACTAGCGTTTCATGAGCAGTTCTTC
cdr3_aa: CSGLRWGLAFHEQFF

cdr3_length: 13
d_call: TRBD1
v_call: TRBV12-3/TRBV12-4
clone_size: few
j_call: TRBJ2-7
cdr3_nt: TGTGCCACTTCGACAGGGAGCTCCTACGAGCAGTACTTC
cdr3_aa: CATSTGSSYEQYF

cdr3_length: 12
d_call: TRBD2
v_call: TRBV13
clone_size: NA
j_call: TRBJ2-1
cdr3_nt: TGTGCCAGCAGTCGTGGTAGCGGGGCGGGCCTCTTC
cdr3_aa: CASSRGSGAGLF

cdr3_length: 12
d_call: NA
v_call: TRBV5-6
clone_size: NA
j_call: TRBJ2-3
cdr3_nt: TGTGCCAGCAGCGCTCGCGGGGATACGCAGTATTTT
cdr3_aa: CASSARGDTQYF

cdr3_length: 15
d_call: NA
v_call: TRBV11-2
clone_size: once
j_call: TRBJ1-1
cdr3_nt: TGTGCCAGCAGCTTAGTCGGCCGGGTGAACACTGAAGCTTTCTTT
cdr3_aa: CASSLVGRVNTEAFF

cdr3_length: 15
d_call: NA
v_call: TRBV29-1
clone_size: once
j_call: TRBJ1-2
cdr3_nt: TGCAGCGTCGTGTCGGGGGGCCAGGGGTACTATGGCTACACCTTC
cdr3_aa: CSVVSGGQGYYGYTF

cdr3_length: 16
d_call: NA
v_call: TRBV27
clone_size: NA
j_call: TRBJ2-1
cdr3_nt: TGTGCCAGCGGGGTGACAGGCCTTGTTACCTACAATGAGCAGTTCTTC
cdr3_aa: CASGVTGLVTYNEQFF

cdr3_length: 15
d_call: NA
v_call: TRBV5-1
clone_size: NA
j_call: TRBJ2-1
cdr3_nt: TGCGCCACCGCCGCTGAGAGCCAAGTCTACAATGAGCAGTTCTTC
cdr3_aa: CATAAESQVYNEQFF

cdr3_length: 12
d_call: NA
v_call: TRBV27
clone_size: NA
j_call: TRBJ2-3
cdr3_nt: TGTGCCAGCAGTACCCATGGGGATACGCAGTATTTT
cdr3_aa: CASSTHGDTQYF

cdr3_length: 15
d_call: TRBD1
v_call: TRBV11-2
clone_size: NA
j_call: TRBJ2-3
cdr3_nt: TGTGCCAGCAGCTTAGGGACAGGGGGCCAAGATACGCAGTATTTT
cdr3_aa: CASSLGTGGQDTQYF

cdr3_length: 15
d_call: NA
v_call: TRBV2
clone_size: NA
j_call: TRBJ2-1
cdr3_nt: TGTGCCAGCAAGTGGGAAGGCAGGGTTTACAATGAGCAGTTCTTC
cdr3_aa: CASKWEGRVYNEQFF

cdr3_length: 12
d_call: NA
v_call: TRBV29-1
clone_size: NA
j_call: TRBJ2-5
cdr3_nt: TGCAGCGTTGATGAGTTTACAGAAACCCAGTACTTC
cdr3_aa: CSVDEFTETQYF

cdr3_length: 16
d_call: TRBD2
v_call: TRBV5-6
clone_size: NA
j_call: TRBJ2-3
cdr3_nt: TGTGCCAGCAGCGCTAGGGCTAGCGGGATAAGGGATACGCAGTATTTT
cdr3_aa: CASSARASGIRDTQYF

cdr3_length: 15
d_call: TRBD1
v_call: TRBV19
clone_size: NA
j_call: TRBJ2-7
cdr3_nt: TGTGCCAGTAGTGCGGGACAGGGACCAGGCTACGAGCAGTACTTC
cdr3_aa: CASSAGQGPGYEQYF

cdr3_length: 15
d_call: NA
v_call: TRBV19
clone_size: NA
j_call: TRBJ2-1
cdr3_nt: TGTGCCAGTAGTATCGGACCTTTGACTTACAATGAGCAGTTCTTC
cdr3_aa: CASSIGPLTYNEQFF

cdr3_length: 15
d_call: NA
v_call: TRBV19
clone_size: NA
j_call: TRBJ2-1
cdr3_nt: TGTGCCAGTAGTATTCGGACCACCCTGAGGAATGAGCAGTTCTTC
cdr3_aa: CASSIRTTLRNEQFF

cdr3_length: 11
d_call: NA
v_call: TRBV29-1
clone_size: NA
j_call: TRBJ2-7
cdr3_nt: TGCAGCGCTTATGACGGCTACGAGCAGTACTTC
cdr3_aa: CSAYDGYEQYF

cdr3_length: 17
d_call: TRBD1
v_call: TRBV5-1
clone_size: NA
j_call: TRBJ2-1
cdr3_nt: TGCGCCAGCAGCTTGGCACAGGGGGCACCCTCTAGGAATGAGCAGTTCTTC
cdr3_aa: CASSLAQGAPSRNEQFF

cdr3_length: 16
d_call: TRBD2
v_call: TRBV15
clone_size: few
j_call: TRBJ2-5
cdr3_nt: TGTGCCACCAGCAGAGAAGCGGGATGGTCGCGAGAGACCCAGTACTTC
cdr3_aa: CATSREAGWSRETQYF

cdr3_length: 15
d_call: TRBD1
v_call: TRBV20-1
clone_size: NA
j_call: TRBJ1-1
cdr3_nt: TGCAGTGCTAGATCGGACAGGGGGCTTGTTACTGAAGCTTTCTTT
cdr3_aa: CSARSDRGLVTEAFF